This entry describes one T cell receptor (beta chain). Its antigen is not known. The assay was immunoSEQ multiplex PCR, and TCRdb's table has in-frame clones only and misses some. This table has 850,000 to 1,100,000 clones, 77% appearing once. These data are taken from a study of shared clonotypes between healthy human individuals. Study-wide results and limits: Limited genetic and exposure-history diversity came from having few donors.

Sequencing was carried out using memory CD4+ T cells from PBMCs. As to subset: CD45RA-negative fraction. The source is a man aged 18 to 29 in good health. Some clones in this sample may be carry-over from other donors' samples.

This CDR3 is CASSTGGNQPQHF. CDR3 bases: TGTGCCAGCTCGACCGGGGGGAATCAGCCCCAGCATTTT. The chain recombines TRBV18 with TRBJ1-5; weak D call: TRBD1 (5 bases). Germline V gene lookup returns CDR1 KGHSH and CDR2 LQKENI. The CDR3 contains 13 residues. Trimming removed 6 bases from V and 4 bases from J, with 10 bases in between.